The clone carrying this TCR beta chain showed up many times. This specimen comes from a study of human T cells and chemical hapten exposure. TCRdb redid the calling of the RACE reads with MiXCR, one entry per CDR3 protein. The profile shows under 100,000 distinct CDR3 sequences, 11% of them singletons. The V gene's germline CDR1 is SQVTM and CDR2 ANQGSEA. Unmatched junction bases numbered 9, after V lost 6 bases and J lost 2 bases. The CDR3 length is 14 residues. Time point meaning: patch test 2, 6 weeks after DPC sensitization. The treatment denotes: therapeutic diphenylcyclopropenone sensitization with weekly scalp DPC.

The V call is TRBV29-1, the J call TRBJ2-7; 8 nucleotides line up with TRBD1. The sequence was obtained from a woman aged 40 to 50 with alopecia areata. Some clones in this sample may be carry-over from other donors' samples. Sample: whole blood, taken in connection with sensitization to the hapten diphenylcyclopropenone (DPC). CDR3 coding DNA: TGCAGCGTCGGCGGGACAGGTCCTCCCTACGAGCAGTACTTC. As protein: CSVGGTGPPYEQYF.